This TCR beta chain derives from a study of sequential checkpoint blockade in melanoma. Turning to the study itself: First-line arms were nivolumab then ipilimumab, or the reverse, randomized 1:1.

The repertoire was sequenced with immunoSEQ multiplex PCR; TCRdb's copy has only in-frame clones and lacks some. The profile shows about 12,000 clones, around 68% of them singletons. Per germline, CDR1 SEHNR and CDR2 FQNEAQ (reference sequence). J gave up 2 bases and V 7 bases, and 6 bases lay outside the gene matches. This CDR3 is 14 amino acids long. A single count supports this clone. The treatment denotes: randomized to nivolumab then ipilimumab (arm A) or the reverse (arm B). The clonotype comes from a human donor with melanoma. The sample here was CD8+ T cells sorted from blood (inferred from file names), taken from a patient given nivolumab and ipilimumab in sequence. V gene TRBV7-9 combines with J gene TRBJ2-3, with 7 bases fitting TRBD2. CDR3 residues: CASTDRDYTDTQYF. The CDR3 region has the DNA TGTGCCAGCACAGACCGGGACTACACAGATACGCAGTATTTT.